This section outlines one TCR beta chain sequence together with its context. TCRdb's table, derived via immunoSEQ multiplex PCR, lists solely in-frame clones and lacks some. The table records some 110,000 clones, roughly 90% of them present only once. The CDR3 has 14 amino acids. V lost 6 bases to trimming and J lost 2 bases; unmatched junction nucleotides: 2. The germline V gene encodes CDR1 MNHEY and CDR2 SVGAGI. The data stem from a study of CD4+ T cells in melanoma. The material sequenced was peripheral blood. This TCR came from a human donor with melanoma. The chain recombines TRBV6-5 with TRBJ2-2; 8 bases fit TRBD1. The CDR3 DNA reads as TGTGCCAGCAGGCAGGGGGCCAACACCGGGGAGCTGTTTTTT. Translated: CASRQGANTGELFF.